A selection of T cell receptor beta chains follows, all from one sample in a study of T cell repertoires in urothelial bladder cancer. Clones were read by immunoSEQ multiplex PCR, and TCRdb kept only the in-frame ones, dropping some. The data show around 1,400 clones, approximately 70% seen once. What was sequenced was tumor-infiltrating cells from bladder cancer. Receptor source: a human donor with urothelial carcinoma. The CDR3 runs from the conserved cysteine through the conserved F or W. Fields, in order: CDR3 length, J gene, D gene, clone size, V gene, CDR3 DNA, CDR3 protein. The D gene is left open where the match is weak. Size values are once, few and many counts, or a class for expanded clones, and some rows have none.

len: 14
j_gene: TRBJ1-5
d_gene: .
abundance: .
v_gene: TRBV30
CDR3nt: TGTGCCTGGACCCCCACGGGATGGGATCAGCCCCAGCATTTT
CDR3aa: CAWTPTGWDQPQHF

len: 14
j_gene: TRBJ1-1
d_gene: .
abundance: .
v_gene: TRBV28
CDR3nt: TGTGCCAGCAGTTGGGTCACGACAGCCTGGAATGCTTTCTTT
CDR3aa: CASSWVTTAWNAFF

len: 16
j_gene: TRBJ1-2
d_gene: TRBD1
abundance: .
v_gene: TRBV30
CDR3nt: TGTGCCTGGAGCGTCATTAACAGGGGGCTCGACTATGGCTACACCTTC
CDR3aa: CAWSVINRGLDYGYTF

len: 14
j_gene: TRBJ2-2
d_gene: .
abundance: .
v_gene: TRBV27
CDR3nt: TGTGCCAGCAGTTTATTCTCGAGGGGTGGGGAGCTGTTTTTT
CDR3aa: CASSLFSRGGELFF

len: 18
j_gene: TRBJ2-3
d_gene: TRBD2
abundance: .
v_gene: TRBV10-3
CDR3nt: TGTGCCATCACTTTGACTAGCGGGGACACCCATAGCACAGATACGCAGTATTTT
CDR3aa: CAITLTSGDTHSTDTQYF

len: 16
j_gene: TRBJ2-2
d_gene: TRBD1
abundance: .
v_gene: TRBV5-8
CDR3nt: TGTGCCAGCAGCTTGACAGGGGGATTAGACACCGGGGAGCTGTTTTTT
CDR3aa: CASSLTGGLDTGELFF

len: 12
j_gene: TRBJ2-1
d_gene: .
abundance: .
v_gene: TRBV9
CDR3nt: TGTGCCAGCAGCGTAAGGGGACGGGAGCAGTTCTTC
CDR3aa: CASSVRGREQFF

len: 15
j_gene: TRBJ2-7
d_gene: TRBD2
abundance: .
v_gene: TRBV4-3
CDR3nt: TGCGCCAGCAGCCAAGATACGGGAGGGCCCTCCGAGCAGTACTTC
CDR3aa: CASSQDTGGPSEQYF

len: 16
j_gene: TRBJ1-5
d_gene: .
abundance: .
v_gene: TRBV28
CDR3nt: TGTGCCAGCAGTGCCCGCCGGGGGCAGGACAATCAGCCCCAGCATTTT
CDR3aa: CASSARRGQDNQPQHF

len: 19
j_gene: TRBJ2-5
d_gene: TRBD1
abundance: few
v_gene: TRBV7-2
CDR3nt: TGTGCCAGCAGCTTCCGCACAGGGGGCGCAGGGGGGCATCCGGAGACCCAGTACTTC
CDR3aa: CASSFRTGGAGGHPETQYF

len: 16
j_gene: TRBJ1-2
d_gene: .
abundance: once
v_gene: TRBV5-4
CDR3nt: TGTGCCAGCAGCTTGGGGTTCGGGGGCTCTAACTATGGCTACACCTTC
CDR3aa: CASSLGFGGSNYGYTF

len: 11
j_gene: TRBJ2-1
d_gene: TRBD2
abundance: .
v_gene: TRBV6-6
CDR3nt: TGTGCCAGCACAGATAGGGACTACAAGTTCTTC
CDR3aa: CASTDRDYKFF

len: 16
j_gene: TRBJ2-5
d_gene: .
abundance: .
v_gene: TRBV7-8
CDR3nt: TGTGCCAGCAGCCTTGTCGTTGGGCCAACCAAGGCGACCCAGTACTTC
CDR3aa: CASSLVVGPTKATQYF

len: 17
j_gene: TRBJ2-3
d_gene: TRBD2
abundance: .
v_gene: TRBV27
CDR3nt: TGTGCCAGCAGTTCAGGCGGGGGTCCCTCTAGCACAGATACGCAGTATTTT
CDR3aa: CASSSGGGPSSTDTQYF

len: 13
j_gene: TRBJ1-2
d_gene: .
abundance: .
v_gene: TRBV27
CDR3nt: TGTGCCAGCAGTCCCCATGGGGGCGATGGCTACACCTTC
CDR3aa: CASSPHGGDGYTF

len: 13
j_gene: TRBJ2-3
d_gene: .
abundance: .
v_gene: TRBV9
CDR3nt: TGTGCCAGCAGCGTGGAGCCCACAGATACGCAGTATTTT
CDR3aa: CASSVEPTDTQYF

len: 16
j_gene: TRBJ1-2
d_gene: .
abundance: .
v_gene: TRBV27
CDR3nt: TGTGCCAGCAGTTTACATCCGAGCTCAATAAACTATGGCTACACCTTC
CDR3aa: CASSLHPSSINYGYTF

len: 17
j_gene: TRBJ1-1
d_gene: TRBD1
abundance: .
v_gene: TRBV19
CDR3nt: TGTGCCAGTAGTATTGAGGGCACAGGGGCTCTGAACACTGAAGCTTTCTTT
CDR3aa: CASSIEGTGALNTEAFF

len: 14
j_gene: TRBJ2-1
d_gene: TRBD2
abundance: large
v_gene: TRBV30
CDR3nt: TGTGCCTCGCGGGGGGGGACTAGCGGGAGTCCCTTGTTCTTC
CDR3aa: CASRGGTSGSPLFF

len: 20
j_gene: TRBJ1-6
d_gene: .
abundance: few
v_gene: TRBV7-3
CDR3nt: TGTGCCAGCAGCTTATTTCCCCGACAGACCCCCCAGGGGCTTCTTTCACCCCTCCACTTT
CDR3aa: CASSLFPRQTPQGLLSPLHF

len: 16
j_gene: TRBJ2-1
d_gene: TRBD2
abundance: once
v_gene: TRBV4-1
CDR3nt: TGCGCCAGCAGCCAACTCGGGAGGACCTCCTACAATGAGCAGTTCTTC
CDR3aa: CASSQLGRTSYNEQFF

len: 13
j_gene: TRBJ1-2
d_gene: TRBD1
abundance: few
v_gene: TRBV6-5
CDR3nt: TGTGCCAGCAGCCTCGACAGGGTCTATGGCTACACCTTC
CDR3aa: CASSLDRVYGYTF